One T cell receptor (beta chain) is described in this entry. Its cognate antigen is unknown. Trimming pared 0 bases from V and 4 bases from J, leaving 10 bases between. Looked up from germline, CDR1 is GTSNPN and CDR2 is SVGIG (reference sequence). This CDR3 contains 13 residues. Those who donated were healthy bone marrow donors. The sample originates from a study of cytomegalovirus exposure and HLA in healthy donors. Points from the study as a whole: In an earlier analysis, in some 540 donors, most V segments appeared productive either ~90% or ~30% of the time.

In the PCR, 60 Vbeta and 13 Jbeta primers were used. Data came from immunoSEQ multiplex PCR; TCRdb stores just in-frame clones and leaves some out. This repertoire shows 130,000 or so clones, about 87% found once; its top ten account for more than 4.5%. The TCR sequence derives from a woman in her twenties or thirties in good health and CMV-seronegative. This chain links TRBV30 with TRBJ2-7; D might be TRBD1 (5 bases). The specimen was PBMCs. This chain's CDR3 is CAWSVTAGYEQYF. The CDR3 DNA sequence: TGTGCCTGGAGTGTGACGGCAGGGTACGAGCAGTACTTC.